Shown below are 25 T cell receptor beta chains from a single sample sequenced in a study of blood T cell repertoires in COVID-19. The assay was immunoSEQ multiplex PCR, and TCRdb's table has in-frame clones only and misses some. There are roughly 100,000 clones in the sample; almost 95% occur only once, and less than 7.5% lies in the top ten. What was sequenced was peripheral blood. The receptor source for this set is a man aged 45-65 years with active COVID-19.

This clone was seen only once. The chain has TRBV28 and TRBJ2-3, with 10 positions matching TRBD2. The CDR3 length is 15 residues. J was trimmed by 6 bases and V by 5 bases; bases with no gene match: 8. CDR1 and CDR2 (germline): MDHEN, SYDVKM. The CDR3: CASSRTSGGFDTQYF. The CDR3, as DNA: TGTGCCAGCAGTCGGACTAGCGGAGGCTTCGATACGCAGTATTTT.

The rearrangement uses TRBV19 and TRBJ1-3, with TRBD1 matching over 7 bases. The V and J ends lost 5 bases and 2 bases, in that order; junction bases with no gene match: 3. The CDR3 is 14 amino acids. Germline values: CDR1 LNHDA, CDR2 SQIVND (reference sequence). This CDR3 is CASSAGGTGNTIYF. The DNA for the CDR3 is TGTGCCAGTAGTGCAGGGGGTACTGGAAACACCATATATTTT.

The rearrangement joins TRBV5-4 to TRBJ1-6, with a possible D match to TRBD1 (5 bases). CDR3 length: 18 residues. V lost 4 bases and J lost 0, with 17 bases in between. CDR1 SGHNT and CDR2 YYREEE come from the germline V gene (reference sequence). CDR3 sequence reads: CASSLIARGSSYNSPLHF. Here the CDR3 DNA reads TGTGCCAGCAGCCTCATTGCGCGGGGGAGCTCCTATAATTCACCCCTCCACTTT.

The V and J genes are TRBV9 and TRBJ2-7, with 9 bases matching TRBD1. CDR1 is SGDLS and CDR2 is YYNGEE in the germline V gene. The CDR3 is 14 amino acids. The trim removed 0 bases at V and 4 bases at J, leaving 2 bases unmatched. The CDR3 nucleotides read TGTGCCAGCAGCGTAGACAGGGGGCATTACGAGCAGTACTTC. Protein product: CASSVDRGHYEQYF. The variable domain in full, completed from reference TRBV9 and TRBJ2-7, reads DSGVTQTPKHLITATGQRVTLRCSPRSGDLSVYWYQQSLDQGLQFLIQYYNGEERAKGNILERFSAQQFPDLHSELNLSSLELGDSALYFCASSVDRGHYEQYFGPGTRLTVT.

V and J are TRBV28 and TRBJ1-5; D gene ambiguous. V lost 9 bases and J 0 bases, leaving 12 bases between the germline ends. This CDR3 is 14 amino acids long. Germline CDR1 is MDHEN and CDR2 is SYDVKM. DNA for the CDR3: TGTGCCAGTAGAGAGCCTTATAGCAATCAGCCCCAGCATTTT. The encoded protein is CASREPYSNQPQHF.

The chain carries TRBV2 and TRBJ2-3, with 9 bases that match TRBD2. Per germline, CDR1 SNHLY and CDR2 FYNNEI. The CDR3 loop spans 14 amino acids. The V gene end was trimmed by 6 bases and the J gene end by 6 bases; junction bases not matched to a gene: 7. CDR3 protein: CASRGLASQDTQYF. For the CDR3, the DNA is TGTGCCAGCAGGGGACTAGCCTCACAGGATACGCAGTATTTT.

J is TRBJ2-7 and V is TRBV7-8; possible D gene TRBD1, 6 bases. V gave up 4 bases and J gave up 7 bases, with 14 bases separating them. This CDR3 contains 13 residues. Germline V lookup: CDR1 SGHVS, CDR2 FQNEAQ. The CDR3 region is CASSSTGLGEQYF. The CDR3 DNA reads as TGTGCCAGCAGCTCGACAGGACTGGGAGAGCAGTACTTC.

The V and J genes are TRBV28 and TRBJ2-3; D gene unclear. From germline, CDR1 is MDHEN and CDR2 SYDVKM. The V end was cut by 4 bases, the J end by 2 bases, with 16 bases between. The length of the CDR3 is 16 residues. CDR3 coding DNA: TGTGCCAGCAGTTCAAACGCTCTCCCGGTCACAGATACGCAGTATTTT. Amino acid sequence: CASSSNALPVTDTQYF.

This clone was counted once. V is TRBV25-1 and J is TRBJ1-1; 10 nucleotides line up with TRBD1. The germline V gene encodes CDR1 MGHDK and CDR2 SYGVNS. J lost 4 bases, V lost 4 bases, and 3 bases had no gene match. CDR3 length: 14 residues. In DNA, the CDR3 is TGTGCCAGCAGTGGCGACAGGGGGCCCACTGAAGCTTTCTTT. Its translation is CASSGDRGPTEAFF.

The rearrangement links TRBV19 to TRBJ2-7; 7 positions match TRBD1. Germline assignment: CDR1 LNHDA and CDR2 SQIVND (reference sequence). Trimming at V came to 4 bases and at J to 9 bases, leaving 12 bases not matched to a gene. This CDR3 has 14 residues. DNA of the CDR3: TGTGCCAGTAGTACCGACGGACAGGTATTGGTGCAGTACTTC. It specifies CASSTDGQVLVQYF.

The V gene is TRBV6-5, the J gene TRBJ1-2, with a weak D call TRBD1 (6 bases). This CDR3 comprises 15 residues. Germline CDR1 MNHEY, CDR2 SVGAGI. V was trimmed by 5 bases and J by 0 bases, leaving 13 bases between them. CDR3 amino acids: CASSRPGTTNYGYTF. DNA for the CDR3: TGTGCCAGCAGTAGGCCCGGGACAACTAACTATGGCTACACCTTC.

This clone was seen a single time. V and J are TRBV29-1 and TRBJ1-1, with TRBD1 identical over 8 bases. The V gene end was trimmed by 4 bases and the J gene end by 5 bases; junction bases not matched to a gene: 6. The CDR3 is 13 amino acids. Germline loops: CDR1 SQVTM, CDR2 ANQGSEA. The CDR3 DNA is TGCAGCGTTGGCTCAGGGGGCAAAACTGAAGCTTTCTTT. It codes for CSVGSGGKTEAFF.

V and J are TRBV15 and TRBJ2-7, with 8 bases aligning to TRBD1. Germline V lookup: CDR1 LNHNV, CDR2 YYDKDF (reference sequence). CDR3 size: 14 residues. V was clipped by 1 base and J by 5 bases; unmatched bases: 4. The CDR3 here is CATSRVTTGDEQYF. For the CDR3, the DNA is TGTGCCACCAGCAGAGTCACGACAGGGGACGAGCAGTACTTC.

This chain connects TRBV4-1 to TRBJ2-2; TRBD1 matches at 8 bases. The CDR3 contains 18 residues. Unmatched junction bases numbered 10, after V lost 2 bases and J lost 2 bases. Germline loops: CDR1 MGHRA, CDR2 YSYEKL. The CDR3 bases are TGCGCCAGCAGCCAACGAACCGCAGGGGGCGGAAACACCGGGGAGCTGTTTTTT. Protein product: CASSQRTAGGGNTGELFF.

The genes are TRBV29-1 and TRBJ1-2; TRBD1 matches at 9 bases. The CDR3 has 13 amino acids. CDR1 and CDR2 (germline): SQVTM, ANQGSEA. V trimming: 5 bases; J trimming: 8 bases; junction bases outside the gene matches: 9. The CDR3 spells CSVQDRGRGGYTF. CDR3 nucleotide sequence: TGCAGCGTTCAGGACAGGGGACGGGGCGGCTACACCTTC.

The V and J genes are TRBV11-2 and TRBJ2-2, with D possibly TRBD2 on 6 matching bases. Trimming took off 3 bases at V and 6 bases at J, with 14 bases between the two ends. Germline values: CDR1 SGHAT, CDR2 FQNNGV. The CDR3 runs 15 residues. The CDR3 coding sequence is TGTGCCAGCAGCTTGATCGGGGGATGGGCCGGGGAGCTGTTTTTT. Translation: CASSLIGGWAGELFF.

The J gene is TRBJ2-7, the V gene TRBV28, with 8 bases aligning to TRBD1. This CDR3 contains 14 residues. Trimming took 6 bases from V and 2 from J; bases not matched to a gene: 6. In germline, CDR1 is MDHEN, CDR2 SYDVKM. CDR3 in DNA: TGTGCCAGCAGCGAGACAGGGGTGACCTACGAGCAGTACTTC. Amino acid sequence: CASSETGVTYEQYF.

The V gene is TRBV19, the J gene TRBJ1-5, with a possible D match to TRBD1 (5 bases). CDR3 length: 13 residues. Germline CDR1 LNHDA, CDR2 SQIVND (reference sequence). V gave up 4 bases and J gave up 7 bases, with 11 bases separating them. CDR3 nucleotides: TGTGCCAGTAGTAGTCAGGGAGGCCAGCCCCAGCATTTT. It translates to CASSSQGGQPQHF.

The chain couples TRBV4-1 to TRBJ2-1, with D possibly being TRBD2 (6 bases). The CDR3 covers 15 residues. Germline V gene lookup returns CDR1 MGHRA and CDR2 YSYEKL. Trimming removed 0 bases from V and 10 bases from J, with 16 bases in between. The CDR3, as DNA: TGCGCCAGCAGCCAAGACGGGGACTCCCGAGGGGAGCAGTTCTTC. Translated: CASSQDGDSRGEQFF.

This clone appeared a single time. This chain connects TRBV11-2 to TRBJ1-4, with 8 bases lining up with TRBD1. Trimming cost V 3 bases and J 11 bases; bases outside gene matches: 8. Germline CDR1 SGHAT, CDR2 FQNNGV. This CDR3 spans 14 amino acids. This chain's CDR3 is CASSLVRDRPKLFF. In nucleotides, the CDR3 is TGTGCCAGCAGCTTGGTGAGGGACAGGCCTAAACTGTTTTTT.

The CDR3 loop reads CASSLDRAYGYTF. The DNA of the CDR3 is TGTGCCAGCAGTTTAGACAGGGCCTATGGCTACACCTTC. The chain combines TRBV28 with TRBJ1-2, with 7 positions matching TRBD1. Trimming at V came to 2 bases and at J to 4 bases, leaving 1 base not matched to a gene. This CDR3 spans 13 amino acids. Germline CDR1 MDHEN, CDR2 SYDVKM.

The gene calls are TRBV20-1 and TRBJ1-2; no firm D call. V was trimmed by 4 bases and J by 6 bases, leaving 6 bases between them. Germline CDR1 reads DFQATT; CDR2 reads SNEGSKA (reference sequence). This CDR3 has 10 amino acids. This CDR3 reads CSATDNGYTF. The CDR3 DNA is TGCAGTGCTACAGACAATGGCTACACCTTC.

The chain uses TRBV30 and TRBJ2-7; 8 bases are a match to TRBD1. Germline-derived CDR1 and CDR2 are GTSNPN and SVGIG (reference sequence). This CDR3 is 14 amino acids long. V gave up 4 bases and J gave up 4 bases; unmatched junction bases: 9. CDR3 coding DNA: TGTGCCTGGAAGCCGGGACAGGCGATATACGAGCAGTACTTC. It encodes CAWKPGQAIYEQYF.

The rearrangement links TRBV14 to TRBJ2-1, with TRBD2 matching over 10 bases. The CDR3 sequence is 17 residues long. Per germline, CDR1 SGHDN and CDR2 FVKESK. With 3 bases clipped from V and 4 bases from J, the junction kept 9 bases outside the gene matches. The CDR3 DNA is TGTGCCAGCAGCCAGCCCTCCGGGACTAGCGTTTACAATGAGCAGTTCTTC. It yields the protein CASSQPSGTSVYNEQFF.

The count of this clone is one. The V gene is TRBV18, the J gene TRBJ2-1; TRBD2 matches at 12 bases. Per germline, CDR1 KGHSH and CDR2 LQKENI. With 4 bases clipped from V and 8 bases from J, the junction kept 12 bases outside the gene matches. This CDR3 spans 17 amino acids. This CDR3 reads CASSLEARTSGIDEQFF. CDR3 in DNA: TGTGCCAGCTCACTCGAGGCCCGGACTAGCGGGATAGATGAGCAGTTCTTC.